This T cell receptor beta chain was captured by sequencing in a study of shared clonotypes between healthy human individuals. General study findings and limits: Only blood was sampled; tissue repertoires likely differ.

In regard to this clone: Its target is not known.

CD45RO-negative, CCR7-positively selected cells formed the naive CD8 fraction, excluding terminally differentiated effector memory CD45RA+ cells. The authors loaded about 0.2 ug DNA, 30,000 to 35,000 T cell genomes, into sorted-subset replicate PCRs. The authors' processing: In the immunoSEQ data, sequences were junction-only and lacked quality scores, so filtering differed. TCRdb keeps only in-frame clones here, not all; method: immunoSEQ multiplex PCR. The V and J calls and the clone size are those of that table, but D and trimming were determined from the DNA. The data hold roughly 2.1 million clones, with 93% observed a single time. The sample consisted of naive CD8+ T cells from PBMCs. The origin of this receptor is a man in his late teens or twenties in good health. Some clones in this sample may be carry-over from other donors' samples.

The CDR3 loop is CASSLGDRAYGYTF. As DNA, the CDR3 is TGTGCCAGCAGTTTAGGGGACAGAGCCTATGGCTACACCTTC. The genes are TRBV27 and TRBJ1-2; 7 bases match TRBD1. Germline V lookup: CDR1 MNHEY, CDR2 SMNVEV (reference sequence). V trimming: 2 bases; J trimming: 4 bases; junction bases outside the gene matches: 4. The CDR3 loop spans 14 amino acids.